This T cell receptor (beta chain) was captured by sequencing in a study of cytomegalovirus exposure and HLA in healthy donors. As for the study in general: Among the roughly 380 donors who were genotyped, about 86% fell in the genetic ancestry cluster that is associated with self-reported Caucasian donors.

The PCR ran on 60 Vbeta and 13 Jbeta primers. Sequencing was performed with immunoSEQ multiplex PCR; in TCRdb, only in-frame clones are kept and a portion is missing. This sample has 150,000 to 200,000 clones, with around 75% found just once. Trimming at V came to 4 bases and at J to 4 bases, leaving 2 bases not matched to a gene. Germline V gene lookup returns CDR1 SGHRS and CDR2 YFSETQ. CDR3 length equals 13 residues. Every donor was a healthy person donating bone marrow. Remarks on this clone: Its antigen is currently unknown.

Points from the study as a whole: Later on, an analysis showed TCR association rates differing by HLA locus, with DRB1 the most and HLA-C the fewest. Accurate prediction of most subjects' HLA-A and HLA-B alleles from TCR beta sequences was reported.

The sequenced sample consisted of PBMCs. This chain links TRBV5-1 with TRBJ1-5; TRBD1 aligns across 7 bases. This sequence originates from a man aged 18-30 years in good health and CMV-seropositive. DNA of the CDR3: TGCGCCAGCAGCCCGGGACAGAATCAGCCCCAGCATTTT. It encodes CASSPGQNQPQHF.